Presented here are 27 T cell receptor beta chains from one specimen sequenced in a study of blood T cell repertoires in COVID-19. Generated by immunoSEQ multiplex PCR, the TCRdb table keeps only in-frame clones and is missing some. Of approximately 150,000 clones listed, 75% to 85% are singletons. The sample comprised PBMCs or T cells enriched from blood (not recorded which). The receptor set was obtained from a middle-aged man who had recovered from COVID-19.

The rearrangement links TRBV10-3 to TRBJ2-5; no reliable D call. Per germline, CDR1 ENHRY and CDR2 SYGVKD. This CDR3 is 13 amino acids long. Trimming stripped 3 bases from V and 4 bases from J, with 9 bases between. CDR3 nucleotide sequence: TGTGCCATCAGTGATGGGCCCCGAGAGACCCAGTACTTC. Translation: CAISDGPRETQYF.

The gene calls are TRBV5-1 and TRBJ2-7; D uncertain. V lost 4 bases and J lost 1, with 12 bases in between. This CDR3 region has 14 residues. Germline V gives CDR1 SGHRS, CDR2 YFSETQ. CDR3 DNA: TGCGCCAGCAGCCTCCTTGGCCATTCCTACGAGCAGTACTTC. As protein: CASSLLGHSYEQYF.

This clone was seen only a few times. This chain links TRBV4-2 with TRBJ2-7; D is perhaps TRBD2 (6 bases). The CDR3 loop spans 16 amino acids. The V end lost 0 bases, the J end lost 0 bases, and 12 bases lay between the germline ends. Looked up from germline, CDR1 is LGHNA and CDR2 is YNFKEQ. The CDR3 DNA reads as TGTGCCAGCAGCCAAGATGTACAGCGGGTCTCCTACGAGCAGTACTTC. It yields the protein CASSQDVQRVSYEQYF.

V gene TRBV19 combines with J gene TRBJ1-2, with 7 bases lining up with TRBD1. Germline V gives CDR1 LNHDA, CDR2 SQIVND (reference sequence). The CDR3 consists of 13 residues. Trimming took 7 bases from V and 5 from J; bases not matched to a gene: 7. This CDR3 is CASTLGGGYGYTF. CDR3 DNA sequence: TGTGCCAGTACCCTAGGGGGCGGGTATGGCTACACCTTC.

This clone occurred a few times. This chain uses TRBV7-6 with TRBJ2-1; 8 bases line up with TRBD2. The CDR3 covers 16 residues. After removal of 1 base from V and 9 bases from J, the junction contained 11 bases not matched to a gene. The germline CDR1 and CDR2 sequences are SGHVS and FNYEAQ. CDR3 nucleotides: TGTGCCAGCAGCTTAGAGACCCCCGGGGGGGCGGTTGAGCAGTTCTTC. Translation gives CASSLETPGGAVEQFF.

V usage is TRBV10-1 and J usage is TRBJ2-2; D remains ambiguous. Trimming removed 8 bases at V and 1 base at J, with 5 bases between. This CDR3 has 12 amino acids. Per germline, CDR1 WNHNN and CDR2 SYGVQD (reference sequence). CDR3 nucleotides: TGCGCCAGCGCACAGAACACCGGGGAGCTGTTTTTT. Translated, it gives CASAQNTGELFF.

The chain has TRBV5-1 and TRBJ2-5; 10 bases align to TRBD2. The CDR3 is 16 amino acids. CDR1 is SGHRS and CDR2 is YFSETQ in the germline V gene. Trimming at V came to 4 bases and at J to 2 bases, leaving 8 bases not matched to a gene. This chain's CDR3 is CASSAGASGGQETQYF. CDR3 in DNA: TGCGCCAGCAGCGCGGGGGCTAGCGGGGGACAAGAGACCCAGTACTTC.

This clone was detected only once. Written as DNA, the CDR3 is TGTGCCAGTAGTCCATCCGGGCCGATCAACAGGGGCTACACCTTC. Protein product: CASSPSGPINRGYTF. The chain carries TRBV19 and TRBJ1-2; the D gene is possibly TRBD1 (5 bases). The CDR3 has 15 amino acids. V was shortened by 5 bases and J by 8 bases, with 21 bases between the two germline ends. Germline-derived CDR1 and CDR2 are LNHDA and SQIVND (reference sequence).

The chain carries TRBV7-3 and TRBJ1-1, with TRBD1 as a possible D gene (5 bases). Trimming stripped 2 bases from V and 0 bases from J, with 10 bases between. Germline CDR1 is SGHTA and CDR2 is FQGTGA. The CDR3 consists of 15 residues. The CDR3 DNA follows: TGTGCCAGCAGCTTACAGGGAAGGATGAACACTGAAGCTTTCTTT. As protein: CASSLQGRMNTEAFF.

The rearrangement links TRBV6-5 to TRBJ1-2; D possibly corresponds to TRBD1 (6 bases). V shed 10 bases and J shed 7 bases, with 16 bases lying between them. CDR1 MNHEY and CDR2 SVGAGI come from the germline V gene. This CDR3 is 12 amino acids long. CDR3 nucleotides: TGTGCCACCCGCGAGGGGGGGTTTGGCTACACCTTC. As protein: CATREGGFGYTF.

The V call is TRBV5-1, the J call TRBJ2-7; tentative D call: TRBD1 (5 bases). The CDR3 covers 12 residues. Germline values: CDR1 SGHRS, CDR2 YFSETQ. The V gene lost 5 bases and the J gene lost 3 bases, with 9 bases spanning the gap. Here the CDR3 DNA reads TGCGCCAGCAGTCCAACAGGCTACGAGCAGTACTTC. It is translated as CASSPTGYEQYF.

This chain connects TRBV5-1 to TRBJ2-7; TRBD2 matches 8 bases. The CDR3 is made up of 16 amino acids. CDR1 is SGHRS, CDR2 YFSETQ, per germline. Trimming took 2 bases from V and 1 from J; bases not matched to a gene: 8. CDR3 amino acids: CASSLYSGAGSYEQYF. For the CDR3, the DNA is TGCGCCAGCAGCTTATATAGCGGGGCGGGATCCTACGAGCAGTACTTC.

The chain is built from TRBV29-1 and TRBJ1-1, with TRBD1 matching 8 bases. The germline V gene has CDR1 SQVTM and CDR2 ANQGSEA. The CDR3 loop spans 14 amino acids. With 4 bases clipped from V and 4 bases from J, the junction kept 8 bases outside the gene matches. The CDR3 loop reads CSVGAGGLGTEAFF. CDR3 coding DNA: TGCAGCGTTGGGGCAGGGGGCCTAGGCACTGAAGCTTTCTTT.

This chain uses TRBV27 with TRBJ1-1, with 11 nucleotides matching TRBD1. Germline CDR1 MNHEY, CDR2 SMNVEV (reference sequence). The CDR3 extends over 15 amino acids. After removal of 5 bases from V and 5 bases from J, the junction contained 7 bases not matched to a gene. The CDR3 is CASSISGTGGTEAFF. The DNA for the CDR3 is TGTGCCAGCAGTATTTCCGGGACAGGGGGAACTGAAGCTTTCTTT.

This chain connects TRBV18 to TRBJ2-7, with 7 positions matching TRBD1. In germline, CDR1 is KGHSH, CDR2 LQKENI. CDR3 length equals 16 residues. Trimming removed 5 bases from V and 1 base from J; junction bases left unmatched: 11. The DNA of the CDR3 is TGTGCCAGCTCATCAACCTGGACAGGAGCGTCCTACGAGCAGTACTTC. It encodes CASSSTWTGASYEQYF.

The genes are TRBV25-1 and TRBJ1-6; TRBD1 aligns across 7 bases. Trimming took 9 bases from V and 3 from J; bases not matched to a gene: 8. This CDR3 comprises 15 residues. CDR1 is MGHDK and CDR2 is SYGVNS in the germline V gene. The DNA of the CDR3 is TGTGCCAGTGCCAGGGGGAAACTCTATAATTCACCCCTCCACTTT. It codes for CASARGKLYNSPLHF.

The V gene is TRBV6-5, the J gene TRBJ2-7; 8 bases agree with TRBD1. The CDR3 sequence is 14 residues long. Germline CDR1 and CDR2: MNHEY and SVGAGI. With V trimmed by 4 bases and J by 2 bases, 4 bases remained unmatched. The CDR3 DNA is TGTGCCAGCAGTTGGACAGGGCCAACCTACGAGCAGTACTTC. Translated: CASSWTGPTYEQYF.

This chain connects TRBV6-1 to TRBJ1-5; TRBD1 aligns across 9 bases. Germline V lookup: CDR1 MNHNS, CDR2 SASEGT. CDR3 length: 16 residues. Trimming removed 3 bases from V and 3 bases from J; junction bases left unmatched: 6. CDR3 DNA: TGTGCCAGCAGTGACTTTGGACAGGGGACCAATCAGCCCCAGCATTTT. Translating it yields CASSDFGQGTNQPQHF.

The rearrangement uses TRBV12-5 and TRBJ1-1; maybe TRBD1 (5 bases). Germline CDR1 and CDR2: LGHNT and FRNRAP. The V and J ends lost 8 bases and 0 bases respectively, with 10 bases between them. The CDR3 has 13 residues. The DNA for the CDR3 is TGTGCTAGTACGACAGACTTGAACACTGAAGCTTTCTTT. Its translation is CASTTDLNTEAFF.

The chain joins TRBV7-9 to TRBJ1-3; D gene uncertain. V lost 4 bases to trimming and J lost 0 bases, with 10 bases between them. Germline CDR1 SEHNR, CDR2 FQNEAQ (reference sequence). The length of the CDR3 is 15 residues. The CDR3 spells CASSSGESSGNTIYF. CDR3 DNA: TGTGCCAGCAGCTCCGGAGAGAGCTCTGGAAACACCATATATTTT. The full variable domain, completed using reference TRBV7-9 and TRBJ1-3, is DTGVSQNPRHKITKRGQNVTFRCDPISEHNRLYWYRQTLGQGPEFLTYFQNEAQLEKSRLLSDRFSAERPKGSFSTLEIQRTEQGDSAMYLCASSSGESSGNTIYFGEGSWLTVV.

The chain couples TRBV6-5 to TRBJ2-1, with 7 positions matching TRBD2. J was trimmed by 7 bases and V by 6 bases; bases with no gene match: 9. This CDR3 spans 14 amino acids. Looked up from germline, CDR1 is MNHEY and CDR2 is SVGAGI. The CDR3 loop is CASRKPSGWNEQFF. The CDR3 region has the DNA TGTGCCAGCAGGAAACCTAGCGGCTGGAATGAGCAGTTCTTC.

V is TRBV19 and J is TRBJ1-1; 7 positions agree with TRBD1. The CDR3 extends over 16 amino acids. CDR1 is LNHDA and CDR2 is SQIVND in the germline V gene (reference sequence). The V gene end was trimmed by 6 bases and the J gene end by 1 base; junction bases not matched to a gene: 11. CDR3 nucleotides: TGTGCCAGTAGACCACAATCCCACAGGGGGAACACTGAAGCTTTCTTT. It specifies CASRPQSHRGNTEAFF.

CDR3 bases: TGTGCCACCAGCAGAGAGAACAGGGGGCCCTACGAGCAGTACTTC. Protein sequence: CATSRENRGPYEQYF. The chain recombines TRBV15 with TRBJ2-7; 9 bases match TRBD1. Trimming took 0 bases from V and 2 from J; bases not matched to a gene: 2. Germline V gives CDR1 LNHNV, CDR2 YYDKDF (reference sequence). This CDR3 contains 15 residues.

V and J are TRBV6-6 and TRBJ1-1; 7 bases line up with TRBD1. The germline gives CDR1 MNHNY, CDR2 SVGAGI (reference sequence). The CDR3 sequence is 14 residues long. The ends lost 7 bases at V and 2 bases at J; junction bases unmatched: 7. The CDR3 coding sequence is TGTGCCAGCAAGGGGGCCGACTACAACACTGAAGCTTTCTTT. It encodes CASKGADYNTEAFF.

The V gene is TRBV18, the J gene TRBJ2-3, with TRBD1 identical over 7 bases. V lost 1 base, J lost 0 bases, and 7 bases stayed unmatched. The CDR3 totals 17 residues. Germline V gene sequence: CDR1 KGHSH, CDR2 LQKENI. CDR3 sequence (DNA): TGTGCCAGCTCACCACGGGTTGCAGGGGGTAGCACAGATACGCAGTATTTT. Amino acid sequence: CASSPRVAGGSTDTQYF.

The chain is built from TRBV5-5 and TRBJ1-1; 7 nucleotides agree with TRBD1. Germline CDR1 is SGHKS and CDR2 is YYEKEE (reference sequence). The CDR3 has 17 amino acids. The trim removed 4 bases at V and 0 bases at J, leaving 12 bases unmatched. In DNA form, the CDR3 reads TGTGCCAGCAGCCACAGGACAGGCCCAGACCTGAACACTGAAGCTTTCTTT. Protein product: CASSHRTGPDLNTEAFF. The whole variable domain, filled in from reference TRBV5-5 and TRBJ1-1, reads DAGVTQSPTHLIKTRGQQVTLRCSPISGHKSVSWYQQVLGQGPQFIFQYYEKEERGRGNFPDRFSARQFPNYSSELNVNALLLGDSALYLCASSHRTGPDLNTEAFFGQGTRLTVV.

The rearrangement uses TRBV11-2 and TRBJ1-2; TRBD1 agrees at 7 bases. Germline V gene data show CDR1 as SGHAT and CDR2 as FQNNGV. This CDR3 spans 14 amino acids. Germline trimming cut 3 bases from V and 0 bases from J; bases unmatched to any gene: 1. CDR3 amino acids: CASSFGTANYGYTF. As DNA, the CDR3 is TGTGCCAGCAGCTTCGGGACAGCTAACTATGGCTACACCTTC. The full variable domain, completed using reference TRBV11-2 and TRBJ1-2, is EAGVAQSPRYKIIEKRQSVAFWCNPISGHATLYWYQQILGQGPKLLIQFQNNGVVDDSQLPKDRFSAERLKGVDSTLKIQPAKLEDSAVYLCASSFGTANYGYTFGSGTRLTVV.